The 2 T cell receptor beta chains given below trace back to one sample, sequenced in a study of blood T cells in healthy people across ages. PCR was performed a second time for about 6 to 12 cycles using a sample-barcoded 5' primer and a J-beta primer mix. Via MiXCR, TCRdb re-called the 5' RACE reads, giving one row per CDR3 protein. The sample has 850,000 or so distinct CDR3 sequences; 25% to 30% are singletons. The sequenced sample was blood. These receptors came from a woman at least 80 years old in good health.

Comments on this clonotype: At one end the junction does not follow the germline gene, possibly because of a read error. The chain recombines TRBV5-1 with TRBJ2-2; D possibly uses TRBD1 or TRBD2 (5 bases each). Germline lookup yields CDR1 SGHRS and CDR2 YFSETQ. The CDR3 totals 15 residues. As DNA, the CDR3 is TGCGCCAGTAGCTTGGGGACCCTACACACCGGGGAGCTGTTTTTT. Encoded protein: CASSLGTLHTGELFF.

Note on this clonotype: It may be a read error: a sequence one base away is much more abundant. The V and J genes are TRBV15 and TRBJ1-4; the match to TRBD1 covers 7 bases. The CDR3 loop spans 15 amino acids. J lost 7 bases, V lost 1 base, and 6 bases had no gene match. Germline-derived CDR1 and CDR2 are LNHNV and YYDKDF (reference sequence). The CDR3 region has the DNA TGTGCCACCAGCAGAGGTGCCAGGGGGAGTGAAAAACTGTTTTTT. This sequence encodes CATSRGARGSEKLFF.